These 31 T cell receptor beta chains share one sample of origin, sequenced in a study of Graves' ophthalmopathy and Graves' hyperthyroidism. Amplified material comprised TCR beta CDR3 regions derived from RNA transcripts. Scientists carried out first-round RT-PCR using HTBI primers and then a second-round multiplex PCR. MiXCR, run by TCRdb on the multiplex PCR reads, gives a single entry per CDR3 protein. Of roughly 230,000 distinct CDR3 sequences listed, roughly 21% are singletons. The specimen sequenced was peripheral blood. The receptors shown here come from a woman in her forties or fifties with Graves' ophthalmopathy.

This clonotype has at least ten counts. This chain joins TRBV12-3 or TRBV12-4 and TRBJ1-3, with D unclear. The V end was cut by 3 bases, the J end by 1 base, with 10 bases between. CDR3 length equals 15 residues. The CDR3 coding sequence is TGTGCCAGCAGTTTGTCCAAACCTTCTGGAAACACCATATATTTT. Its translation is CASSLSKPSGNTIYF.

This clonotype was seen at least ten times. The CDR3 reads CASSPLPGETQYF. The DNA of the CDR3 is TGTGCCAGCTCACCACTGCCCGGGGAGACCCAGTACTTC. The chain combines TRBV18 with TRBJ2-5; D gene unclear. Germline values: CDR1 KGHSH, CDR2 LQKENI. V lost 1 base, J lost 5 bases, and 8 bases lay in between. The CDR3 runs to 13 residues.

This clonotype was seen at least ten times. The chain recombines TRBV9 with TRBJ1-1, with 11 nucleotides matching TRBD1. There are 15 residues in the CDR3. CDR1 SGDLS and CDR2 YYNGEE come from the germline V gene. J gave up 3 bases and V 4 bases, and 5 bases lay outside the gene matches. The CDR3 nucleotides are TGTGCCAGCAGCCCAGGGGGACAGGGGGACACTGAAGCTTTCTTT. This translates into CASSPGGQGDTEAFF.

This clonotype was recorded many times. Here the CDR3 reads CATSDLASVGQETQYF. For the CDR3, the DNA is TGTGCCACCAGTGATTTGGCTAGCGTTGGCCAAGAGACCCAGTACTTC. The rearrangement joins TRBV24-1 to TRBJ2-5, with D maybe TRBD2 (6 bases). V was shortened by 0 bases and J by 1 base, with 11 bases between the two germline ends. Germline CDR1 reads KGHDR; CDR2 reads SFDVKD. CDR3 length: 16 amino acids.

Notes on this clonotype: As the CDR3 is not closed by the conserved phenylalanine or tryptophan, this likely results from a read error. The CDR3 reads CSASRGLAGASRETQYL. DNA of the CDR3: TGCAGTGCTAGCAGGGGGCTAGCGGGGGCATCAAGGGAGACCCAGTACTTG. This rearrangement joins TRBV20-1 to TRBJ2-5, with 10 bases fitting TRBD2. The CDR3 is 17 residues long. The J segment lost 5 bases and the V segment lost 3 bases, leaving 15 bases of the junction unmatched. Germline-derived CDR1 and CDR2 are DFQATT and SNEGSKA (reference sequence).

This clonotype occurred many times. The V call is TRBV2, the J call TRBJ2-2; D may be TRBD1 (5 bases). Trimming removed 4 bases from V and 3 bases from J, with 9 bases in between. This CDR3 region has 14 residues. CDR1 and CDR2 from the germline V gene are SNHLY and FYNNEI. CDR3 loop: CASSVLTDTGELFF. Written as DNA, the CDR3 is TGTGCCAGCAGTGTTTTGACAGACACCGGGGAGCTGTTTTTT.

This clonotype appeared many times. The chain recombines TRBV30 with TRBJ1-1, with D perhaps matching TRBD1 (6 bases). CDR1 and CDR2 from the germline V gene are GTSNPN and SVGIG (reference sequence). V was clipped by 4 bases and J by 4 bases, with 10 bases between them. CDR3 length: 12 residues. For the CDR3, the DNA is TGTGCCTGGACCAGGGGCCGCACTGAAGCTTTCTTT. Its translation is CAWTRGRTEAFF.

This clonotype was seen more than once but under ten times. The chain recombines TRBV7-2 with TRBJ2-5; TRBD1 agrees at 8 bases. CDR3 length: 15 amino acids. V lost 5 bases, J lost 4 bases, and 9 bases stayed unmatched. Germline V gene lookup returns CDR1 SGHTA and CDR2 FQGNSA. CDR3 DNA sequence: TGTGCCAGCAGCCCCAGACAGGGGAACGGAGAGACCCAGTACTTC. It yields the protein CASSPRQGNGETQYF.

This clonotype was counted ten times or more. The chain recombines TRBV2 with TRBJ2-7; weak D call: TRBD2 (7 bases). Germline assignment: CDR1 SNHLY and CDR2 FYNNEI. The CDR3 is 11 residues long. V was trimmed by 6 bases and J by 7 bases, leaving 10 bases between them. In DNA form, the CDR3 reads TGTGCCAGCAGGGGGGGGACAGAGCAGTACTTC. Translating it yields CASRGGTEQYF.

This clonotype has a count of ten or more. The V call is TRBV27, the J call TRBJ2-7, with 12 bases lining up with TRBD2. This CDR3 has 18 amino acids. J gave up 3 bases and V 0 bases, and 9 bases lay outside the gene matches. CDR1 is MNHEY and CDR2 is SMNVEV in the germline V gene (reference sequence). CDR3 residues: CASSLSIGLAGTSYEQYF. The DNA of the CDR3 is TGTGCCAGCAGTTTATCTATCGGACTAGCGGGGACCAGCTACGAGCAGTACTTC.

There are many counts of this clonotype. This chain links TRBV27 with TRBJ1-1, with unresolved D. This CDR3 comprises 14 residues. CDR1 and CDR2 from the germline V gene are MNHEY and SMNVEV (reference sequence). Trimming shortened V by 5 bases and J by 0 bases, and 10 bases separated the two germline ends. CDR3 bases: TGTGCCAGCAGTGAGGACGGTTTGAACACTGAAGCTTTCTTT. Amino acids: CASSEDGLNTEAFF.

The chain couples TRBV2 to TRBJ2-7, with D uncertain. CDR1 is SNHLY and CDR2 is FYNNEI in the germline V gene. Trimming stripped 2 bases from V and 2 bases from J, with 13 bases between. This CDR3 comprises 15 residues. The CDR3 loop reads CASSESGTGPYEQYF. The CDR3 DNA reads as TGTGCCAGCAGTGAATCGGGCACGGGCCCCTACGAGCAGTACTTC.

This clonotype showed up many times. The V and J genes are TRBV19 and TRBJ1-6, with D unresolved. The V end lost 3 bases, the J end lost 9 bases, and 9 bases lay between the germline ends. The germline CDR1 and CDR2 sequences are LNHDA and SQIVND (reference sequence). This CDR3 is built from 13 residues. The CDR3 region is CASSITPSSPLHF. The DNA of the CDR3 is TGTGCCAGTAGTATTACACCTAGTTCACCCCTCCACTTT.

This clonotype was recorded at least ten times. The chain couples TRBV12-3 or TRBV12-4 to TRBJ2-5; D gene ambiguous. CDR3 length: 11 residues. V was shortened by 6 bases and J by 4 bases, with 6 bases between the two germline ends. CDR3 sequence (DNA): TGTGCCAGCAGCCATGGAGAGACCCAGTACTTC. This sequence encodes CASSHGETQYF.

The chain joins TRBV6-1 to TRBJ2-5, with no clear D. Deletions cut 3 bases from V and 1 base from J, with 9 bases between. This CDR3 has 14 amino acids. Per germline, CDR1 MNHNS and CDR2 SASEGT. CDR3 sequence: CASSDLTSQETQYF. In DNA form, the CDR3 reads TGTGCCAGCAGTGATTTAACATCCCAAGAGACCCAGTACTTC.

This clonotype showed up many times. The chain recombines TRBV20-1 with TRBJ1-5, with D maybe TRBD1 (6 bases). V was shortened by 0 bases and J by 1 base, with 13 bases between the two germline ends. The CDR3 runs to 16 residues. Per germline, CDR1 DFQATT and CDR2 SNEGSKA (reference sequence). The CDR3 bases are TGCAGTGCTAGAGAGGGGGGGGGCCCAAGCAATCAGCCCCAGCATTTT. It specifies CSAREGGGPSNQPQHF.

This clonotype was observed at least ten times. J is TRBJ1-5 and V is TRBV6-9, with D hard to call. The length of the CDR3 is 17 residues. CDR1 is MNHGY and CDR2 is SVAAGI in the germline V gene. V was trimmed by 0 bases and J by 2 bases, leaving 14 bases between them. CDR3 nucleotide sequence: TGTGCCAGCAGTTATTCACGGGGAGTACTGGGCAATCAGCCCCAGCATTTT. Translated, it gives CASSYSRGVLGNQPQHF.

Ten or more counts support this clonotype. The chain combines TRBV5-1 with TRBJ2-2; the D is unclear. Germline V CDR1 and CDR2: SGHRS, YFSETQ. The CDR3 runs to 13 residues. The V and J ends lost 4 bases and 4 bases respectively, with 8 bases between them. CDR3: CASSPSLTGELFF. The CDR3 DNA follows: TGCGCCAGCAGCCCTTCCCTCACCGGGGAGCTGTTTTTT. Complete variable domain (other parts from reference TRBV5-1 and TRBJ2-2): KAGVTQTPRYLIKTRGQQVTLSCSPISGHRSVSWYQQTPGQGLQFLFEYFSETQRNKGNFPGRFSGRQFSNSRSEMNVSTLELGDSALYLCASSPSLTGELFFGEGSRLTVL.

V is TRBV27 and J is TRBJ2-7; TRBD1 matches at 8 bases. Unmatched junction bases numbered 6, after V lost 2 bases and J lost 6 bases. The CDR3 is 14 amino acids. Germline V lookup: CDR1 MNHEY, CDR2 SMNVEV (reference sequence). This CDR3 reads CASSLSSTGGEQYF. CDR3 bases: TGTGCCAGCAGTTTAAGCTCCACAGGGGGCGAGCAGTACTTC.

This clonotype was detected ten times or more. V and J are TRBV12-3 or TRBV12-4 and TRBJ1-6; D possibly corresponds to TRBD1 (6 bases). The CDR3 is 14 residues long. Trimming pared 8 bases from V and 9 bases from J, leaving 17 bases between. As DNA, the CDR3 is TGTGCCAGCCAATACAGGGAAGGTCGTTCACCCCTCCACTTT. Protein sequence: CASQYREGRSPLHF.

This clonotype appeared many times. V gene TRBV19 combines with J gene TRBJ1-5; 7 bases fit TRBD1. The CDR3 is made up of 16 amino acids. V was pared by 4 bases and J by 0 bases, with 6 bases of the junction left unmatched. Germline V gives CDR1 LNHDA, CDR2 SQIVND (reference sequence). The CDR3 region is CASSRGTAISNQPQHF. The DNA for the CDR3 is TGTGCCAGTAGTAGAGGGACAGCTATTAGCAATCAGCCCCAGCATTTT. The entire variable domain, with the rest obtained from reference TRBV19 and TRBJ1-5, is as follows: DGGITQSPKYLFRKEGQNVTLSCEQNLNHDAMYWYRQDPGQGLRLIYYSQIVNDFQKGDIAEGYSVSREKKESFPLTVTSAQKNPTAFYLCASSRGTAISNQPQHFGDGTRLSIL.

The table lists this clonotype with many counts. V and J are TRBV19 and TRBJ2-5; 7 bases are shared with TRBD2. The J segment lost 5 bases and the V segment lost 8 bases, leaving 11 bases of the junction unmatched. CDR3 length: 14 amino acids. Germline CDR1 reads LNHDA; CDR2 reads SQIVND (reference sequence). The DNA for the CDR3 is TGTGCCAGTGGAACGGGGGGTTCACGGGAGACCCAGTACTTC. Translating it yields CASGTGGSRETQYF.

The rearrangement uses TRBV19 and TRBJ2-5; 7 bases match TRBD1. V was clipped by 7 bases and J by 0 bases; unmatched bases: 2. The CDR3 sequence is 13 residues long. CDR1 and CDR2 from the germline V gene are LNHDA and SQIVND (reference sequence). The CDR3 loop is CASTDRDQETQYF. The CDR3 DNA is TGTGCCAGTACTGACAGGGACCAAGAGACCCAGTACTTC.

This clonotype was counted at least ten times. This rearrangement joins TRBV2 to TRBJ1-1; no firm D call. The ends were cut back, 3 bases at V and 1 base at J, with 9 bases in the middle. The CDR3 runs to 14 residues. CDR1 is SNHLY, CDR2 FYNNEI, per germline. CDR3 nucleotides: TGTGCCAGCAGTGATTCAGCCACGAACACTGAAGCTTTCTTT. Its translation: CASSDSATNTEAFF.

This clonotype was observed a handful of times. This may stem from a read error, because a much larger clone lies one nucleotide away. The chain is built from TRBV7-9 and TRBJ1-5, with D hard to call. From germline, CDR1 is SEHNR and CDR2 FQNEAQ (reference sequence). This CDR3 region has 12 residues. V lost 7 bases and J lost 10, with 14 bases in between. Here the CDR3 reads CASTQDFRPQHF. CDR3 coding DNA: TGTGCCAGCACCCAAGATTTTCGACCCCAGCATTTT.

The table lists this clonotype with many counts. The rearrangement joins TRBV24-1 to TRBJ2-5; D tentatively fits TRBD1 or TRBD2 (6 bases each). Germline CDR1 reads KGHDR; CDR2 reads SFDVKD. CDR3 size: 13 residues. Trimming removed 4 bases from V and 6 bases from J, with 11 bases in between. For the CDR3, the DNA is TGTGCCACCAGTGAACGGGGGCCGAAGACCCAGTACTTC. Translated, it gives CATSERGPKTQYF.

Many counts were recorded for this clonotype. CDR3 coding DNA: TGTGCCAGTAGTCCCAATTTGGGGCCCCAGCATTTT. Its translation: CASSPNLGPQHF. The chain links TRBV19 to TRBJ1-5; unclear D gene. The CDR3 spans 12 residues. V lost 5 bases to trimming and J lost 9 bases, with 11 bases between them. The germline gives CDR1 LNHDA, CDR2 SQIVND (reference sequence).

The rearrangement uses TRBV12-3 or TRBV12-4 and TRBJ1-1; D is ambiguous. Trimming took off 3 bases at V and 1 base at J, with 6 bases between the two ends. The CDR3 totals 13 residues. DNA for the CDR3: TGTGCCAGCAGTTTCGCGGCGAACACTGAAGCTTTCTTT. As protein: CASSFAANTEAFF.

J is TRBJ1-5 and V is TRBV25-1; 8 bases match TRBD1. Unmatched junction bases numbered 20, after V lost 1 base and J lost 0 bases. The germline CDR1 and CDR2 sequences are MGHDK and SYGVNS. This CDR3 comprises 22 residues. The CDR3 DNA reads TGTGCCAGCAGTGAATTTGGGACTAGGGCCGGGGACAGGAAGAATAGCAATCAGCCCCAGCATTTT. Translation gives CASSEFGTRAGDRKNSNQPQHF.

At least ten counts were recorded for this clonotype. Just one base apart from a much larger clone, this may be a read error. This chain uses TRBV6-5 with TRBJ2-7, with no clear D. This CDR3 has 11 amino acids. V lost 2 bases, J lost 5 bases, and 4 bases lay in between. CDR1 and CDR2 (germline): MNHEY, SVGAGI. CDR3 loop: CASSYGHEQYF. The CDR3, as DNA: TGTGCCAGCAGTTACGGGCACGAGCAGTACTTC.

This clonotype was observed many times. The chain is built from TRBV6-5 and TRBJ1-1; D may be TRBD1 (5 bases). This CDR3 is 14 amino acids long. V lost 4 bases and J lost 3, with 12 bases in between. The germline V gene has CDR1 MNHEY and CDR2 SVGAGI. The CDR3 nucleotides read TGTGCCAGCAGTTCTACTGGGGGTTACACTGAAGCTTTCTTT. It is translated as CASSSTGGYTEAFF.